The clone carrying this TCR beta chain was recorded many times. As yet, its antigen is unknown. The record originates from a study of metastatic and nonmetastatic thyroid tumors. As for the study in general: Peripheral blood and tumor or nodule samples from malignant and benign thyroid patients were compared.

V gave up 6 bases and J gave up 2 bases, with 15 bases separating them. The CDR3 runs 15 residues. The germline V gene encodes CDR1 MNHNS and CDR2 SASEGT. As originally analysed: Building a distant-metastasis classifier for papillary thyroid cancer drew on CDR3 differences across clinicopathological groups. TCRdb re-called clones via MiXCR from the PCR reads. TCRdb's processing, not the authors' own work, is the source of the V and J calls. The sample holds approximately 20,000 clones; roughly 22% are singletons and the top ten take more than 9%. General study results and limits: TCR beta diversity was reportedly significantly higher in malignant thyroid tumors than benign nodules, in blood and tumor.

All patients were treatment-naive before thyroid surgery. The chain links TRBV6-1 to TRBJ2-3, with D unresolved. This sequence originates from a male donor with papillary thyroid cancer or a benign thyroid nodule (not recorded which). Some clones in this sample may be carry-over from other donors' samples. The sequenced material came from tumor tissue. For the CDR3, the DNA is TGTGCCAGCAGAGTCAGTCTTGAAGCCACAGATACGCAGTATTTT. Protein product: CASRVSLEATDTQYF.